Following are 28 T cell receptor beta chains from one sample sequenced in a study of shared clonotypes between healthy human individuals. Profiled with immunoSEQ multiplex PCR; TCRdb holds only in-frame clones, not every one. The sample lists fewer than 2.5 million clones; more than 85% were seen once. The specimen sequenced was naive CD4+ T cells from PBMCs. Subset specified: CD45RA+ positively selected. These receptors all stem from a man between 18 and 35 years old in good health. Some clones in this sample may be carry-over from other donors' samples.

A remark on this clone: The junction and the germline gene differ at one end; a read error may be behind it. The chain recombines TRBV5-4 with TRBJ2-3; unclear D gene. Germline CDR1 is SGHNT and CDR2 is YYREEE (reference sequence). This CDR3 contains 12 residues. The CDR3: CASSLEFDTQYF. DNA of the CDR3: TGCGCCAGCAGCTTGGAGTTTGATACGCAGTATTTT.

The gene calls are TRBV27 and TRBJ2-7, with D perhaps assigned TRBD1 or TRBD2 (6 bases each). CDR3 length: 17 amino acids. CDR1 and CDR2 from the germline V gene are MNHEY and SMNVEV (reference sequence). Trimming pared 2 bases from V and 0 bases from J, leaving 17 bases between. The CDR3 DNA reads TGTGCCAGCAGTTTACGATGGGGGGCTGGACTCTCCTACGAGCAGTACTTC. The encoded protein is CASSLRWGAGLSYEQYF.

The genes are TRBV5-1 and TRBJ2-7, with a tentative D call TRBD1 (6 bases). V dropped 1 base and J dropped 3 bases, with 11 bases sitting between them. This CDR3 is 14 amino acids long. Germline V gene lookup returns CDR1 SGHRS and CDR2 YFSETQ. DNA of the CDR3: TGCGCCAGCAGCTTGTCCCCCAGGGGCTACGAGCAGTACTTC. Translation gives CASSLSPRGYEQYF.

The chain employs TRBV7-2 and TRBJ1-3; a possible D gene is TRBD1 (6 bases). The CDR3 totals 15 residues. Trimming pared 5 bases from V and 4 bases from J, leaving 15 bases between. Germline CDR1 SGHTA, CDR2 FQGNSA. DNA of the CDR3: TGTGCCAGCAGCCTAAACAGGGTCCCCGGAAACACCATATATTTT. Translation gives CASSLNRVPGNTIYF.

The gene calls are TRBV6-1 and TRBJ2-6; D unresolved. V lost 8 bases and J lost 0, with 11 bases in between. CDR1 and CDR2 (germline): MNHNS, SASEGT. The CDR3 is made up of 15 amino acids. In nucleotides, the CDR3 is TGTGCCAGCTCGACCATTCGCTCTGGGGCCAACGTCCTGACTTTC. It encodes CASSTIRSGANVLTF.

The chain couples TRBV9 to TRBJ1-1; D is ambiguous. The CDR3 has 11 residues. Deletions cut 4 bases from V and 11 bases from J, with 12 bases between. Per germline, CDR1 SGDLS and CDR2 YYNGEE. The CDR3 loop is CASSSEDRAFF. The CDR3 DNA sequence: TGTGCCAGCAGCTCAGAGGACCGGGCTTTCTTT.

The chain employs TRBV13 and TRBJ1-3; D perhaps matches TRBD1 (5 bases). CDR1 is PRHDT, CDR2 FYEKMQ, per germline (reference sequence). The CDR3 covers 16 residues. V lost 7 bases, J lost 3 bases, and 19 bases lay in between. CDR3 sequence: CASTIVGGALGNTIYF. In nucleotides, the CDR3 is TGTGCCAGCACCATAGTGGGGGGTGCGCTTGGAAACACCATATATTTT. Variable domain in full (rest from reference TRBV13 and TRBJ1-3): AAGVIQSPRHLIKEKRETATLKCYPIPRHDTVYWYQQGPGQDPQFLISFYEKMQSDKGSIPDRFSAQQFSDYHSELNMSSLELGDSALYFCASTIVGGALGNTIYFGEGSWLTVV.

J is TRBJ1-4 and V is TRBV18, with TRBD1 as a possible D gene (6 bases). The germline V gene has CDR1 KGHSH and CDR2 LQKENI. V dropped 5 bases and J dropped 5 bases, with 9 bases sitting between them. The CDR3 covers 13 residues. CDR3 amino acids: CASSADRNEKLFF. The CDR3 region has the DNA TGTGCCAGCTCAGCAGACAGGAATGAAAAACTGTTTTTT.

The chain joins TRBV10-3 to TRBJ2-1; D not certain. The CDR3 runs 13 residues. V lost 10 bases, J lost 7 bases, and 17 bases lay in between. In germline, CDR1 is ENHRY, CDR2 SYGVKD. CDR3 bases: TGTGCCACCAACCCAAATACGATGAATGAGCAGTTCTTC. Translating gives CATNPNTMNEQFF.

V gene TRBV27 combines with J gene TRBJ2-7, with D perhaps assigned TRBD1 or TRBD2 (5 bases each). Trimming took 6 bases from V and 4 from J, leaving 16 bases between them. Germline V gives CDR1 MNHEY, CDR2 SMNVEV (reference sequence). The CDR3 runs to 14 residues. CDR3 bases: TGTGCCAGCAGGGGGTCAACCGAGGGGTACGAGCAGTACTTC. Translation gives CASRGSTEGYEQYF.

This clone was recorded once. V gene TRBV27 combines with J gene TRBJ2-5; possibly TRBD2 for D (6 bases). Germline V gives CDR1 MNHEY, CDR2 SMNVEV (reference sequence). V lost 3 bases and J 1 base, leaving 6 bases between the germline ends. The CDR3 contains 13 residues. The DNA of the CDR3 is TGTGCCAGCAGTTTCGGGGGCCAAGAGACCCAGTACTTC. It yields the protein CASSFGGQETQYF.

V and J are TRBV28 and TRBJ2-1; tentative D call: TRBD2 (5 bases). Germline CDR1 and CDR2: MDHEN and SYDVKM. Trimming cost V 3 bases and J 6 bases, with 12 bases left between them. The CDR3 loop spans 14 amino acids. For the CDR3, the DNA is TGTGCCAGCAGTTTCTGGGAGCCAGGCAATGAGCAGTTCTTC. This codes for CASSFWEPGNEQFF. Drawing the rest from reference TRBV28 and TRBJ2-1, the complete variable domain is DVKVTQSSRYLVKRTGEKVFLECVQDMDHENMFWYRQDPGLGLRLIYFSYDVKMKEKGDIPEGYSVSREKKERFSLILESASTNQTSMYLCASSFWEPGNEQFFGPGTRLTVL.

This clone has just a few counts. The chain combines TRBV29-1 with TRBJ1-1; a possible D gene is TRBD1 (6 bases). CDR3 length: 12 amino acids. Looked up from germline, CDR1 is SQVTM and CDR2 is ANQGSEA. Deletions cut 4 bases from V and 12 bases from J, with 18 bases between. The CDR3, as DNA: TGCAGCGTTGGGGGGGCGTACGGCGAATCTTTCTTT. This codes for CSVGGAYGESFF.

The chain employs TRBV19 and TRBJ1-1; no clear D gene. There are 14 residues in the CDR3. CDR1 LNHDA and CDR2 SQIVND come from the germline V gene (reference sequence). V was pared by 8 bases and J by 3 bases, with 16 bases between. The CDR3 nucleotides are TGTGCCAGTGAGAAGGGAAGTAAGGACACTGAAGCTTTCTTT. It yields the protein CASEKGSKDTEAFF.

A word on this clone: The same CDR3 can be traced to other DNA sequences in this sample. The chain recombines TRBV7-9 with TRBJ2-7; D call uncertain. In germline, CDR1 is SEHNR, CDR2 FQNEAQ (reference sequence). CDR3 length: 12 amino acids. Trimming cost V 4 bases and J 0 bases, with 4 bases left between them. CDR3 coding DNA: TGTGCCAGCAGCTCGAACTCCTACGAGCAGTACTTC. Residues: CASSSNSYEQYF. The full variable domain, rest sourced from reference TRBV7-9 and TRBJ2-7, is DTGVSQNPRHKITKRGQNVTFRCDPISEHNRLYWYRQTLGQGPEFLTYFQNEAQLEKSRLLSDRFSAERPKGSFSTLEIQRTEQGDSAMYLCASSSNSYEQYFGPGTRLTVT.

This clone was detected once. CDR3 nucleotides: TGTGCCAGCACCGTAGGGGGGGGAGCCTACGAGCAGTACTTC. This codes for CASTVGGGAYEQYF. This chain uses TRBV11-2 with TRBJ2-7, with a possible D match to TRBD2 (7 bases). V dropped 7 bases and J dropped 2 bases, with 15 bases sitting between them. Germline assignment: CDR1 SGHAT and CDR2 FQNNGV. The CDR3 runs 14 residues.

As to this clone: Other DNA sequences from this sample encode an identical CDR3 as well. The J gene is TRBJ2-1, the V gene TRBV2; D ambiguous. Germline CDR1 and CDR2: SNHLY and FYNNEI. V lost 2 bases and J 0 bases, leaving 8 bases between the germline ends. The CDR3 totals 15 residues. The DNA for the CDR3 is TGTGCCAGCAGTGAATCGGGCTCCTCCTACAATGAGCAGTTCTTC. Translating it yields CASSESGSSYNEQFF. The full variable domain, in which reference TRBV2 and TRBJ2-1 provide the parts outside the CDR3, is EPEVTQTPSHQVTQMGQEVILRCVPISNHLYFYWYRQILGQKVEFLVSFYNNEISEKSEIFDDQFSVERPDGSNFTLKIRSTKLEDSAMYFCASSESGSSYNEQFFGPGTRLTVL.

V usage is TRBV19 and J usage is TRBJ2-7, with 8 bases lining up with TRBD1. This CDR3 spans 14 amino acids. V trimming: 5 bases; J trimming: 2 bases; junction bases outside the gene matches: 5. Germline CDR1 reads LNHDA; CDR2 reads SQIVND (reference sequence). CDR3 bases: TGTGCCAGTAGTGTTGACAGGGGCCCCTACGAGCAGTACTTC. Translating it yields CASSVDRGPYEQYF.

The chain is built from TRBV5-1 and TRBJ2-5, with D possibly being TRBD2 (6 bases). Trimming pared 4 bases from V and 5 bases from J, leaving 18 bases between. The germline gives CDR1 SGHRS, CDR2 YFSETQ. The CDR3 has 15 amino acids. CDR3 loop: CASSPAGLRYETQYF. DNA of the CDR3: TGCGCCAGCAGCCCGGCGGGGCTCCGATACGAGACCCAGTACTTC.

The rearrangement links TRBV10-3 to TRBJ2-3; TRBD1 aligns across 9 bases. Germline V gene lookup returns CDR1 ENHRY and CDR2 SYGVKD. V dropped 6 bases and J dropped 4; count of bases not matched to a gene: 5. The CDR3 sequence is 14 residues long. The CDR3 loop reads CAISGTGSSDTQYF. CDR3 coding DNA: TGTGCCATCAGCGGGACAGGGAGTTCAGATACGCAGTATTTT.

For the CDR3, the DNA is TGTGCCAGCAGCGTAGTCGGCACTAGCGGGCCTCTCAATGAGCAGTTCTTC. Translation gives CASSVVGTSGPLNEQFF. V and J are TRBV9 and TRBJ2-1; 9 positions agree with TRBD2. The germline CDR1 and CDR2 sequences are SGDLS and YYNGEE. The CDR3 loop spans 17 amino acids. V gave up 0 bases and J gave up 6 bases; unmatched junction bases: 10.

J is TRBJ1-2 and V is TRBV11-1; D unresolved. Germline lookup yields CDR1 SGHAT and CDR2 FQDESV (reference sequence). The CDR3 is 12 residues long. V lost 4 bases, J lost 6 bases, and 9 bases lay in between. CDR3 sequence: CASSSSGHGYTF. The CDR3 DNA reads TGTGCCAGCAGCTCAAGCGGTCATGGCTACACCTTC. The full variable domain, in which reference TRBV11-1 and TRBJ1-2 provide the parts outside the CDR3, is EAEVAQSPRYKITEKSQAVAFWCDPISGHATLYWYRQILGQGPELLVQFQDESVVDDSQLPKDRFSAERLKGVDSTLKIQPAELGDSAMYLCASSSSGHGYTFGSGTRLTVV.

The chain has TRBV5-6 and TRBJ2-1; D tentatively reads TRBD1 or TRBD2 (5 bases each). The V end lost 4 bases, the J end lost 10 bases, and 9 bases lay between the germline ends. The germline V gene encodes CDR1 SGHDT and CDR2 YYEEEE. This CDR3 spans 11 amino acids. CDR3 nucleotides: TGTGCCAGCAGCCACCGGGACGAGCAGTTCTTC. It specifies CASSHRDEQFF.

The gene calls are TRBV19 and TRBJ2-1; D remains unclear. Germline values: CDR1 LNHDA, CDR2 SQIVND (reference sequence). The CDR3 consists of 15 residues. The germline V and J ends were trimmed by 3 bases and 4 bases, with 13 bases remaining between them. CDR3: CASSISRAGYNEQFF. DNA for the CDR3: TGTGCCAGTAGTATCTCCCGGGCCGGGTACAATGAGCAGTTCTTC.

The chain links TRBV5-5 to TRBJ1-1; D possibly corresponds to TRBD1 (5 bases). Looked up from germline, CDR1 is SGHKS and CDR2 is YYEKEE (reference sequence). The CDR3 has 13 amino acids. V lost 3 bases and J 4 bases, leaving 10 bases between the germline ends. In DNA, the CDR3 is TGTGCCAGCAGCTGGGACGGGGCCACTGAAGCTTTCTTT. It is translated as CASSWDGATEAFF.

The chain links TRBV19 to TRBJ1-2; 8 bases line up with TRBD1. CDR1 and CDR2 (germline): LNHDA, SQIVND (reference sequence). This CDR3 has 14 amino acids. The J segment lost 4 bases and the V segment lost 5 bases, leaving 6 bases of the junction unmatched. CDR3 DNA: TGTGCCAGTAGTTTCCAGGGGGCTGGCTATGGCTACACCTTC. Translated: CASSFQGAGYGYTF.

The chain recombines TRBV9 with TRBJ2-6, with D uncertain. The CDR3 is 17 amino acids. V gave up 0 bases and J gave up 0 bases, with 10 bases separating them. Germline V CDR1 and CDR2: SGDLS, YYNGEE. CDR3: CASSVGVPSSGANVLTF. In DNA form, the CDR3 reads TGTGCCAGCAGCGTAGGGGTTCCTAGCTCTGGGGCCAACGTCCTGACTTTC.

V and J are TRBV2 and TRBJ2-1; 10 bases align to TRBD2. Germline CDR1 and CDR2: SNHLY and FYNNEI. CDR3 length equals 15 residues. V lost 5 bases, J lost 3 bases, and 4 bases stayed unmatched. The CDR3 protein is CASSRGLADYNEQFF. For the CDR3, the DNA is TGTGCCAGCAGTCGAGGACTAGCGGACTACAATGAGCAGTTCTTC.